This paragraph covers one T cell receptor beta chain sequence. The CDR3 runs 15 residues. The junction had 4 bases not matched to a gene; V was cut back by 4 bases and J by 4 bases. Germline V gives CDR1 SGDLS, CDR2 YYNGEE. This specimen belongs to a study of blood T cell repertoires in COVID-19. The data were produced by immunoSEQ multiplex PCR, yet TCRdb's version contains in-frame clones alone and is incomplete. The table includes 200,000 or so clones, more than 70% detected once. The sample consisted of PBMCs or T cells enriched from blood (not recorded which). The source is a woman under 30 who had recovered from COVID-19. This chain connects TRBV9 to TRBJ2-1, with 11 bases lining up with TRBD2. The DNA for the CDR3 is TGTGCCAGCAGCTCTCTAGCGGGGGGTTACAATGAGCAGTTCTTC. As protein: CASSSLAGGYNEQFF.